These 12 T cell receptor beta chains came from one sample sequenced in a study of PD-1 blockade in classical Hodgkin lymphoma. Repertoires were generated with immunoSEQ multiplex PCR, while TCRdb's copy carries only in-frame clones and drops some. Seen here are 29,000 or so clones, under 75% observed once, and the top ten hold 12% to 15%. Exposure to brentuximab vedotin varied, and each patient had relapsed following autologous stem cell transplantation. This sample comprised peripheral blood mononuclear cells (PBMCs), obtained before the second cycle of nivolumab. These receptor sequences come from a human donor with classical Hodgkin lymphoma.

This sequence joins TRBV4-1 and TRBJ1-4, with 7 nucleotides matching TRBD1. The V gene end was trimmed by 4 bases and the J gene end by 0 bases; junction bases not matched to a gene: 2. Germline assignment: CDR1 MGHRA and CDR2 YSYEKL. This CDR3 is 15 amino acids long. CDR3 nucleotide sequence: TGCGCCAGCAGCCGTACAGGGGCAACTAATGAAAAACTGTTTTTT. Translated, it gives CASSRTGATNEKLFF.

CDR3 in amino acids: CASRGPPTGELFF. The CDR3, as DNA: TGTGCCAGCAGGGGACCCCCCACCGGGGAGCTGTTTTTT. The chain carries TRBV6-1 and TRBJ2-2, with D possibly called TRBD1 or TRBD2 (5 bases each). Per the germline V gene, CDR1 is MNHNS and CDR2 is SASEGT. Deletions cut 6 bases from V and 4 bases from J, with 9 bases between. The CDR3 runs to 13 residues.

This clone has a single count. This rearrangement joins TRBV6-5 to TRBJ2-1, with a weak D call TRBD1 (6 bases). Trimming removed 6 bases at V and 2 bases at J, with 8 bases between. Germline values: CDR1 MNHEY, CDR2 SVGAGI. The CDR3 is 13 residues long. The CDR3 region has the DNA TGTGCCAGCAGCCGGGACACCTACAATGAGCAGTTCTTC. This codes for CASSRDTYNEQFF.

This clone was recorded a few times. The chain combines TRBV7-8 with TRBJ1-4; D call uncertain. V lost 3 bases and J lost 3, with 26 bases in between. Germline CDR1 reads SGHVS; CDR2 reads FQNEAQ. There are 20 residues in the CDR3. The CDR3 region is CASSFMGIAGLTPSNEKLFF. As DNA, the CDR3 is TGTGCCAGCAGCTTTATGGGCATTGCGGGCCTCACGCCGTCTAATGAAAAACTGTTTTTT.

The chain employs TRBV9 and TRBJ2-7; possible D gene TRBD1, 6 bases. Trimming shortened V by 4 bases and J by 3 bases, and 14 bases separated the two germline ends. This CDR3 contains 14 residues. Germline V gene sequence: CDR1 SGDLS, CDR2 YYNGEE. The CDR3 region has the DNA TGTGCCAGCAGCTCCAGGACAGACTACTACGAGCAGTACTTC. This translates into CASSSRTDYYEQYF.

The CDR3 protein is CATSTSNYGYTF. As DNA, the CDR3 is TGTGCCACCAGCACCAGCAACTATGGCTACACCTTC. The chain links TRBV15 to TRBJ1-2, with D uncertain. CDR3 length: 12 residues. Germline V gene lookup returns CDR1 LNHNV and CDR2 YYDKDF (reference sequence). The V gene lost 4 bases and the J gene lost 2 bases, with 5 bases spanning the gap.

The chain employs TRBV28 and TRBJ1-2; D remains unclear. CDR3 size: 13 residues. Trimming left V 6 bases short and J 8 bases short, with 16 bases between. Germline V lookup: CDR1 MDHEN, CDR2 SYDVKM. This CDR3 reads CASSRPGKGGYTF. In DNA, the CDR3 is TGTGCCAGCAGCCGACCAGGAAAGGGAGGCTACACCTTC.

This clone appeared once. The chain is built from TRBV4-3 and TRBJ1-5, with D uncertain. V was shortened by 3 bases and J by 1 base, with 10 bases between the two germline ends. Germline loops: CDR1 LGHNA, CDR2 YSLEER. CDR3 length equals 15 residues. In nucleotides, the CDR3 is TGCGCCAGCAGCCATTCTGCGGAGAGCAATCAGCCCCAGCATTTT. Its translation is CASSHSAESNQPQHF.

The rearrangement joins TRBV7-2 to TRBJ2-7, with TRBD2 as a possible D gene (6 bases). There are 16 residues in the CDR3. Germline V CDR1 and CDR2: SGHTA, FQGNSA. Trimming stripped 2 bases from V and 0 bases from J, with 14 bases between. CDR3 protein: CASSLRRGASSYEQYF. The CDR3 coding sequence is TGTGCCAGCAGCTTAAGGCGCGGGGCAAGCTCCTACGAGCAGTACTTC.

This chain joins TRBV11-2 and TRBJ1-5; perhaps TRBD1 as D (6 bases). The V and J ends lost 1 base and 7 bases respectively, with 8 bases between them. The germline V gene encodes CDR1 SGHAT and CDR2 FQNNGV. This CDR3 is built from 13 residues. CDR3 nucleotide sequence: TGTGCCAGCAGCTTAGTTGGGGGCCAGCCCCAGCATTTT. Translated, it gives CASSLVGGQPQHF.

V gene TRBV5-1 combines with J gene TRBJ1-1; 8 nucleotides line up with TRBD1. The trim removed 4 bases at V and 2 bases at J, leaving 4 bases unmatched. Germline V lookup: CDR1 SGHRS, CDR2 YFSETQ. CDR3 size: 14 residues. The CDR3 DNA follows: TGCGCCAGCAGCCCGGGACAGGTCAACACTGAAGCTTTCTTT. The encoded protein is CASSPGQVNTEAFF.

The chain uses TRBV19 and TRBJ1-5, with D tentatively TRBD1 (5 bases). V was shortened by 7 bases and J by 0 bases, with 16 bases between the two germline ends. The CDR3 is made up of 16 amino acids. Germline V gene lookup returns CDR1 LNHDA and CDR2 SQIVND (reference sequence). The CDR3: CASTSGAHYSNQPQHF. The CDR3 DNA reads TGTGCCAGTACTTCTGGGGCCCATTATAGCAATCAGCCCCAGCATTTT. The entire variable domain, with the rest obtained from reference TRBV19 and TRBJ1-5, is as follows: DGGITQSPKYLFRKEGQNVTLSCEQNLNHDAMYWYRQDPGQGLRLIYYSQIVNDFQKGDIAEGYSVSREKKESFPLTVTSAQKNPTAFYLCASTSGAHYSNQPQHFGDGTRLSIL.